The 20 T cell receptor beta chains listed next were all sequenced from one sample in a study of T cell changes during pregnancy in multiple sclerosis. Some clones are missing from TCRdb's copy, which holds only in-frame ones; the method was immunoSEQ multiplex PCR. There are around 67,000 clones in the sample; 92% occur only once, and less than 2.5% lies in the top ten. The sequencing used peripheral blood, collected in the first trimester of pregnancy. The receptors here all came from a female donor with multiple sclerosis, enrolled in a pregnancy study.

The chain couples TRBV7-9 to TRBJ2-1; no reliable D call. Germline-derived CDR1 and CDR2 are SEHNR and FQNEAQ (reference sequence). Trimming stripped 6 bases from V and 8 bases from J, with 20 bases between. CDR3 size: 15 residues. In DNA form, the CDR3 reads TGTGCCAGCAGACCCTTGAATGGTCGAACATATGAGCAGTTCTTC. Its protein product is CASRPLNGRTYEQFF. Full variable domain (outside the CDR3, taken from reference TRBV7-9 and TRBJ2-1): DTGVSQNPRHKITKRGQNVTFRCDPISEHNRLYWYRQTLGQGPEFLTYFQNEAQLEKSRLLSDRFSAERPKGSFSTLEIQRTEQGDSAMYLCASRPLNGRTYEQFFGPGTRLTVL.

V is TRBV29-1 and J is TRBJ1-1; 7 bases line up with TRBD1. The CDR3 runs 15 residues. The junction had 8 bases not matched to a gene; V was cut back by 4 bases and J by 0 bases. CDR1 and CDR2 from the germline V gene are SQVTM and ANQGSEA. The DNA for the CDR3 is TGCAGCGTTGGCCTTATTCAGGGGGTGAACACTGAAGCTTTCTTT. Translating gives CSVGLIQGVNTEAFF.

As concerns this clone: At one boundary the junction diverges from the germline segment, which might be a read error. This chain links TRBV7-7 with TRBJ2-3; TRBD2 matches 7 bases. The germline CDR1 and CDR2 sequences are SSHAT and FNYEAQ (reference sequence). The CDR3 extends over 15 amino acids. In DNA form, the CDR3 reads TGTGCTAGCAGCTTAGGTACTAGCGGCACAGATACGCAGTATTTT. This gives the protein CASSLGTSGTDTQYF.

The chain uses TRBV9 and TRBJ2-1; 9 nucleotides align to TRBD1. This CDR3 has 15 amino acids. V lost 4 bases and J lost 9; bases outside the gene matches: 11. Germline V CDR1 and CDR2: SGDLS, YYNGEE. The CDR3 coding sequence is TGTGCCAGCAGCCCCCGGGACAGGGAGGGTGGTGAGCAGTTCTTC. Translating it yields CASSPRDREGGEQFF.

This chain connects TRBV27 to TRBJ2-1, with D perhaps matching TRBD2 (7 bases). With 3 bases removed from V and 6 bases from J, the gap between germline ends came to 9 bases. The CDR3 length is 13 residues. Germline assignment: CDR1 MNHEY and CDR2 SMNVEV (reference sequence). Written as DNA, the CDR3 is TGTGCCAGCAGTTTTAGGGGGGGCAATGAGCAGTTCTTC. Protein: CASSFRGGNEQFF.

J is TRBJ2-7 and V is TRBV4-1; 8 bases align to TRBD2. This CDR3 spans 15 amino acids. The V and J ends lost 1 base and 4 bases, in that order; junction bases with no gene match: 6. The V gene's germline CDR1 is MGHRA and CDR2 YSYEKL. The CDR3 loop reads CASSQAFSGVYEQYF. In DNA, the CDR3 is TGCGCCAGCAGCCAAGCTTTTAGCGGGGTATACGAGCAGTACTTC.

J is TRBJ2-1 and V is TRBV7-9, with 8 bases lining up with TRBD2. Trimming cost V 1 base and J 6 bases; bases outside gene matches: 8. Germline CDR1 reads SEHNR; CDR2 reads FQNEAQ (reference sequence). The CDR3 is made up of 16 amino acids. The CDR3 DNA follows: TGTGCCAGCAGCTTAGTAACCAGCGGGAGAGGCAATGAGCAGTTCTTC. Its protein is CASSLVTSGRGNEQFF.

This chain uses TRBV11-1 with TRBJ2-4, with 9 positions matching TRBD1. The CDR3 runs to 13 residues. J gave up 11 bases and V 2 bases, and 4 bases lay outside the gene matches. The germline CDR1 and CDR2 sequences are SGHAT and FQDESV (reference sequence). Here the CDR3 reads CASSLWTGVVQYF. CDR3 coding DNA: TGTGCCAGCAGCTTATGGACAGGGGTCGTTCAGTACTTC.

The J gene is TRBJ2-1, the V gene TRBV9; D is uncertain. CDR3 length: 15 residues. Germline loops: CDR1 SGDLS, CDR2 YYNGEE. Trimming removed 0 bases from V and 3 bases from J, with 10 bases in between. CDR3 nucleotide sequence: TGTGCCAGCAGCGTAGATTCATTACTCTACAATGAGCAGTTCTTC. This sequence encodes CASSVDSLLYNEQFF.

The chain employs TRBV7-9 and TRBJ2-7, with 8 bases that match TRBD1. Looked up from germline, CDR1 is SEHNR and CDR2 is FQNEAQ (reference sequence). The CDR3 length is 14 residues. Trimming cost V 5 bases and J 6 bases; bases outside gene matches: 9. Written as DNA, the CDR3 is TGTGCCAGCAGCCCGCCAGGGGGCGTTGGCGAGCAGTACTTC. Translated, it gives CASSPPGGVGEQYF.

This clone was seen only once. The chain employs TRBV7-2 and TRBJ2-5; unclear D gene. Between the trimmed V and J ends, which lost 1 base and 7 bases, there was a span of 10 bases. Germline V lookup: CDR1 SGHTA, CDR2 FQGNSA. This CDR3 is built from 13 residues. For the CDR3, the DNA is TGTGCCAGCAGCTTAGTGCCCCTCGGGACCCAGTACTTC. It encodes CASSLVPLGTQYF.

V gene TRBV7-9 combines with J gene TRBJ2-5, with no clear D. The CDR3 is made up of 11 amino acids. V lost 6 bases and J lost 3, with 5 bases in between. In germline, CDR1 is SEHNR, CDR2 FQNEAQ (reference sequence). The CDR3 loop is CASSYKETQYF. The CDR3 nucleotides read TGTGCCAGCAGTTATAAAGAGACCCAGTACTTC.

With regard to this clone: The same CDR3 is also encoded by other DNA sequences in this sample. V and J are TRBV18 and TRBJ2-7; 12 bases are shared with TRBD2. This CDR3 has 14 amino acids. Trimming cost V 5 bases and J 4 bases; bases outside gene matches: 3. The germline gives CDR1 KGHSH, CDR2 LQKENI. The CDR3 reads CASSTGTSGYEQYF. In DNA, the CDR3 is TGTGCCAGCTCAACCGGGACTAGCGGGTACGAGCAGTACTTC.

This clone was seen once. The gene calls are TRBV9 and TRBJ2-7; 7 bases fit TRBD2. Trimming cost V 3 bases and J 0 bases; bases outside gene matches: 3. Germline CDR1 reads SGDLS; CDR2 reads YYNGEE. The CDR3 has 14 residues. Here the CDR3 DNA reads TGTGCCAGCAGCGGCGGGAGTAACTCCTACGAGCAGTACTTC. Translated, it gives CASSGGSNSYEQYF.

This sequence joins TRBV25-1 and TRBJ1-1; 8 bases line up with TRBD1. The CDR3 length is 14 residues. V shed 4 bases and J 10 bases; nucleotides not matched to a gene: 11. CDR1 and CDR2 from the germline V gene are MGHDK and SYGVNS. The chain's CDR3 is CASSAPGGPEGAFF. For the CDR3, the DNA is TGTGCCAGCAGTGCCCCAGGGGGCCCAGAGGGAGCTTTCTTT.

The chain uses TRBV19 and TRBJ1-2; tentatively, D is TRBD1 (5 bases). The V and J ends lost 1 base and 4 bases respectively, with 13 bases between them. CDR3 length equals 15 residues. CDR1 LNHDA and CDR2 SQIVND come from the germline V gene (reference sequence). This CDR3 reads CASSIGGQAIYGYTF. CDR3 coding DNA: TGTGCCAGTAGTATAGGAGGACAAGCAATCTATGGCTACACCTTC.

This clone showed up just once. V usage is TRBV10-1 and J usage is TRBJ1-5; the match to TRBD1 covers 9 bases. The CDR3 spans 18 residues. Looked up from germline, CDR1 is WNHNN and CDR2 is SYGVQD (reference sequence). Trimming took 6 bases from V and 0 from J; bases not matched to a gene: 12. The CDR3 DNA follows: TGCGCCAGCAGCTCCGGGACAGGGAGCGCCTATAGCAATCAGCCCCAGCATTTT. Translated: CASSSGTGSAYSNQPQHF.

This chain joins TRBV21-1 and TRBJ2-5; the D segment call TRBD2 is taken from the table without a DNA check. TRBV21-1 is shown as a pseudogene. The CDR3 is 19 residues long. The CDR3 coding sequence is TGTGCCAGCACTAAAAGGACCCCGTGGAGGGGAGCGGCGGGCGAGACCCAGTACTTC. The encoded protein is CASTKRTPWRGAAGETQYF.

This chain uses TRBV25-1 with TRBJ1-4, with D perhaps matching TRBD1 (5 bases). Germline CDR1 is MGHDK and CDR2 is SYGVNS. The CDR3 extends over 14 amino acids. V lost 4 bases and J lost 6, with 12 bases in between. CDR3 sequence reads: CASSGSGLDEKLFF. The CDR3 DNA follows: TGTGCCAGCAGTGGCTCAGGGTTGGATGAAAAACTGTTTTTT.

The chain recombines TRBV28 with TRBJ2-2; D is possibly TRBD1 (6 bases). The germline V gene encodes CDR1 MDHEN and CDR2 SYDVKM. The ends were cut back, 7 bases at V and 1 base at J, with 16 bases in the middle. The CDR3 sequence is 16 residues long. The CDR3 sequence is CASTESQDRNTGELFF. CDR3 coding DNA: TGTGCCAGCACCGAAAGCCAGGACAGGAACACCGGGGAGCTGTTTTTT.